The T cell receptor (beta chain) described here comes from a study of shared clonotypes between healthy human individuals. Unsorted samples used tens of millions of PBMCs for genomic DNA. Around 300 ng DNA, approximately 30,000 T cell genomes, went into unsorted PBMC replicate PCRs. Sequencing was performed with immunoSEQ multiplex PCR; in TCRdb, only in-frame clones are kept and a portion is missing. There are fewer than 600,000 clones in the sample; about four fifths occur only once, and roughly 13% lies in the top ten. To note about this clone: A junction end diverges from the germline sequence, so it may reflect a read error. This CDR3 is also generated by other DNA sequences in the sample.

The source of this sequence is a woman in her thirties or forties in good health. Some clones in this sample may be carry-over from other donors' samples. The sample comprised PBMCs.

This CDR3 reads CASSLSMNTEAFF. The CDR3 coding sequence is TGTGCCAGCAGTCTATCCATGAACACTGAAGCTTTCTTT. This chain connects TRBV27 to TRBJ1-1; no clear D. CDR3 length: 13 amino acids. Germline CDR1 MNHEY, CDR2 SMNVEV (reference sequence).